One and the same sample provided the 20 T cell receptor beta chains below, sequenced in a study of T cells after somatic rescue of genetic block. The repertoire was sequenced with immunoSEQ multiplex PCR; TCRdb's copy has only in-frame clones and lacks some. The sample lists about 67,000 clones, about 92% occurring once. Sequencing used peripheral blood mononuclear cells (PBMCs). The source of these receptors is a man aged 35 to 55.

This chain uses TRBV11-2 with TRBJ1-1; tentative D call: TRBD1 (6 bases). The ends were cut back, 5 bases at V and 9 bases at J, with 19 bases in the middle. Germline CDR1 SGHAT, CDR2 FQNNGV. The length of the CDR3 is 14 residues. The CDR3 loop reads CASSPETGRNKAFF. The CDR3 nucleotides are TGTGCCAGCAGCCCAGAGACAGGCCGGAATAAAGCTTTCTTT.

This chain joins TRBV6-1 and TRBJ1-2, with D perhaps TRBD1 (5 bases). This CDR3 comprises 13 residues. Trimming removed 7 bases at V and 3 bases at J, with 12 bases between. Germline V gene data show CDR1 as MNHNS and CDR2 as SASEGT. The CDR3 DNA reads as TGTGCCAGCATTGGAGGGGCTGACTATGGCTACACCTTC. This gives the protein CASIGGADYGYTF.

This chain joins TRBV7-6 and TRBJ2-5; 8 positions agree with TRBD2. With the DNA end fitting TRBJ2-7 better, the J assignment may be wrong. Germline lookup yields CDR1 SGHVS and CDR2 FNYEAQ. CDR3 length: 14 residues. Written as DNA, the CDR3 is TGTGCCAGCAGCTCTCTGGGACTAGTAAACGAGCAGTACTTC. As protein: CASSSLGLVNEQYF.

This chain uses TRBV5-4 with TRBJ2-3; 8 bases align to TRBD2. V was clipped by 4 bases and J by 0 bases; unmatched bases: 4. Germline loops: CDR1 SGHNT, CDR2 YYREEE (reference sequence). The CDR3 is 15 amino acids. CDR3: CASSKTSGSTDTQYF. The CDR3, as DNA: TGTGCCAGCAGCAAAACTAGCGGAAGCACAGATACGCAGTATTTT.

The chain couples TRBV5-1 to TRBJ1-1; no definite D call. Germline V gene lookup returns CDR1 SGHRS and CDR2 YFSETQ. The CDR3 length is 15 residues. V dropped 1 base and J dropped 1 base, with 11 bases sitting between them. CDR3 coding DNA: TGCGCCAGCAGCTTGCTTCGGACGGGGAACACTGAAGCTTTCTTT. This sequence encodes CASSLLRTGNTEAFF.

V is TRBV2 and J is TRBJ1-1; no definite D call. V lost 7 bases, J lost 2 bases, and 8 bases lay in between. CDR1 and CDR2 (germline): SNHLY, FYNNEI. This CDR3 has 12 amino acids. The DNA for the CDR3 is TGTGCCAGCACCCGGATAAACACTGAAGCTTTCTTT. As protein: CASTRINTEAFF.

This clone was observed a single time. This chain links TRBV28 with TRBJ1-1, with TRBD1 matching 7 bases. V shed 2 bases, J shed 6 bases, and the junction held 6 bases outside the gene matches. CDR3 size: 14 residues. Germline CDR1 and CDR2: MDHEN and SYDVKM. DNA of the CDR3: TGTGCCAGCAGTTTAGACAGGGTGAAGCCTGAAGCTTTCTTT. Protein product: CASSLDRVKPEAFF.

The chain combines TRBV19 with TRBJ2-7; 9 positions agree with TRBD1. The CDR3 runs 15 residues. CDR1 is LNHDA, CDR2 SQIVND, per germline (reference sequence). Unmatched junction bases numbered 7, after V lost 2 bases and J lost 5 bases. The CDR3 reads CASSISGTGIDEQYF. CDR3 in DNA: TGTGCCAGTAGTATATCCGGGACAGGGATCGACGAGCAGTACTTC.

V usage is TRBV4-1 and J usage is TRBJ2-1; 11 nucleotides match TRBD2. Per the germline V gene, CDR1 is MGHRA and CDR2 is YSYEKL. The V gene end was trimmed by 3 bases and the J gene end by 4 bases; junction bases not matched to a gene: 5. This CDR3 region has 16 residues. The DNA for the CDR3 is TGCGCCAGCAGCCAGGGTAGCGGGGGGGATTACAATGAGCAGTTCTTC. Its translation is CASSQGSGGDYNEQFF.

The chain uses TRBV19 and TRBJ1-1; D not resolved. This CDR3 spans 15 amino acids. Trimming removed 0 bases at V and 5 bases at J, with 13 bases between. Germline values: CDR1 LNHDA, CDR2 SQIVND (reference sequence). The chain's CDR3 is CASSIDLGHRTEAFF. CDR3 DNA: TGTGCCAGTAGTATAGATCTCGGCCACCGGACTGAAGCTTTCTTT.

V usage is TRBV13 and J usage is TRBJ1-6, with TRBD1 identical over 9 bases. V lost 5 bases to trimming and J lost 7 bases; unmatched junction nucleotides: 9. The V gene's germline CDR1 is PRHDT and CDR2 FYEKMQ (reference sequence). This CDR3 has 16 amino acids. The CDR3 is CASSQRPGQGNSPLHF. CDR3 sequence (DNA): TGTGCCAGCAGCCAGCGACCGGGACAGGGAAATTCACCCCTCCACTTT.

The J gene is TRBJ2-6, the V gene TRBV27; D is unresolved. V gave up 1 base and J gave up 0 bases, with 4 bases separating them. CDR1 and CDR2 from the germline V gene are MNHEY and SMNVEV (reference sequence). CDR3 length: 15 amino acids. The CDR3 sequence is CASSLWSSGANVLTF. As DNA, the CDR3 is TGTGCCAGCAGTTTATGGAGCTCTGGGGCCAACGTCCTGACTTTC.

The genes are TRBV7-9 and TRBJ2-5, with TRBD1 as a possible D gene (5 bases). The CDR3 totals 12 residues. Looked up from germline, CDR1 is SEHNR and CDR2 is FQNEAQ (reference sequence). The ends were cut back, 3 bases at V and 4 bases at J, with 6 bases in the middle. CDR3 amino acids: CASSFQGETQYF. CDR3 in DNA: TGTGCCAGCAGCTTTCAGGGAGAGACCCAGTACTTC.

The J gene is TRBJ2-7, the V gene TRBV7-2; TRBD2 matches at 8 bases. Germline values: CDR1 SGHTA, CDR2 FQGNSA. Unmatched junction bases numbered 6, after V lost 5 bases and J lost 3 bases. The CDR3 extends over 14 amino acids. The CDR3 loop reads CASSHPGLDYEQYF. Here the CDR3 DNA reads TGTGCCAGCAGCCATCCGGGACTAGACTACGAGCAGTACTTC.

This sequence joins TRBV27 and TRBJ2-5, with D unresolved. Deletions cut 0 bases from V and 4 bases from J, with 9 bases between. The germline CDR1 and CDR2 sequences are MNHEY and SMNVEV (reference sequence). This CDR3 spans 14 amino acids. The CDR3 region has the DNA TGTGCCAGCAGTTTATCCGGAAGGTCAGAGACCCAGTACTTC. Protein: CASSLSGRSETQYF.

V gene TRBV4-1 combines with J gene TRBJ1-2, with no clear D. This CDR3 spans 15 amino acids. V lost 0 bases and J lost 4, with 12 bases in between. From germline, CDR1 is MGHRA and CDR2 YSYEKL. As DNA, the CDR3 is TGCGCCAGCAGCCAAGACGCTTTAGGGCTCTATGGCTACACCTTC. It translates to CASSQDALGLYGYTF.

This chain uses TRBV5-1 with TRBJ2-3; weak D call: TRBD1 (6 bases). Trimming removed 4 bases from V and 0 bases from J, with 18 bases in between. CDR3 length: 17 residues. CDR1 is SGHRS, CDR2 YFSETQ, per germline. The CDR3 region has the DNA TGCGCCAGCAGCCTGCTTGCGAGGGGGAGAAGCACAGATACGCAGTATTTT. Protein sequence: CASSLLARGRSTDTQYF.

The J gene is TRBJ2-7, the V gene TRBV7-9; D not resolved. The CDR3 totals 12 residues. Germline lookup yields CDR1 SEHNR and CDR2 FQNEAQ (reference sequence). The germline V and J ends were trimmed by 5 bases and 3 bases, with 8 bases remaining between them. CDR3 bases: TGTGCCAGCAGCCCTAAGAACTACGAGCAGTACTTC. Residues: CASSPKNYEQYF.

CDR3 sequence (DNA): TGTGCCAGCAGTCCCCAAACCAGCTCCTACAATGAGCAGTTCTTC. Protein sequence: CASSPQTSSYNEQFF. The chain combines TRBV28 with TRBJ2-1, with no clear D. Germline CDR1 and CDR2: MDHEN and SYDVKM. The ends were cut back, 5 bases at V and 0 bases at J, with 11 bases in the middle. CDR3 length: 15 amino acids. The full variable domain, its missing parts supplied by reference TRBV28 and TRBJ2-1, is DVKVTQSSRYLVKRTGEKVFLECVQDMDHENMFWYRQDPGLGLRLIYFSYDVKMKEKGDIPEGYSVSREKKERFSLILESASTNQTSMYLCASSPQTSSYNEQFFGPGTRLTVL.

In its sample, this clone was seen once. J is TRBJ2-7 and V is TRBV7-2; D possibly matches TRBD1 or TRBD2 (5 bases each). The CDR3 covers 16 residues. With 1 base removed from V and 0 bases from J, the gap between germline ends came to 13 bases. In germline, CDR1 is SGHTA, CDR2 FQGNSA. The CDR3, as DNA: TGTGCCAGCAGCTTAGGGTCGGGGCAAAGCTCCTACGAGCAGTACTTC. Translation: CASSLGSGQSSYEQYF.